The rows below give T cell receptor beta chains drawn from one sample of a study of spatial heterogeneity in lung cancer. Via MiXCR, TCRdb re-called the 5' RACE reads, giving one row per CDR3 protein. The sample contains about 36,000 distinct CDR3 sequences, approximately 7.5% of which appear only once. The source material was PBMCs, sampled at follow-up. Receptors originate from a male donor with early-stage non-small cell lung cancer. CDR3s leave out the opening cysteine and the closing phenylalanine or tryptophan. Fields, in order: CDR3 protein, V gene, J gene.

cdr3_aa: ASSPGTSGGAQF
v_call: TRBV11-2
j_call: TRBJ2-1

cdr3_aa: ASSPTTNIQY
v_call: TRBV5-5
j_call: TRBJ2-4

cdr3_aa: ASSTSLNTEAF
v_call: TRBV5-1
j_call: TRBJ1-1

cdr3_aa: AIRSRDTPGETQY
v_call: TRBV10-3
j_call: TRBJ2-5

cdr3_aa: ASSPYTGNSGVQETQY
v_call: TRBV18
j_call: TRBJ2-5

cdr3_aa: ASSDTGGLYNEQF
v_call: TRBV12-3/TRBV12-4
j_call: TRBJ2-1

cdr3_aa: SGGQGVPYEQY
v_call: TRBV29-1
j_call: TRBJ2-7

cdr3_aa: ASSLGRGSNNSPLH
v_call: TRBV5-4
j_call: TRBJ1-6

cdr3_aa: SAFGGGYSSTDTQY
v_call: TRBV20-1
j_call: TRBJ2-3

cdr3_aa: ASSPLDGNEQF
v_call: TRBV7-9
j_call: TRBJ2-1